This TCR beta chain comes out of a study of blood T cell repertoires in COVID-19. Repertoires were generated with immunoSEQ multiplex PCR, while TCRdb's copy carries only in-frame clones and drops some. The data hold around 170,000 clones, with approximately 80% observed a single time. Deletions cut 2 bases from V and 9 bases from J, with 17 bases between. The CDR3 runs to 15 residues. Germline-derived CDR1 and CDR2 are MDHEN and SYDVKM. This clonotype originated in a human donor in a cohort sampled during active COVID-19. The chain uses TRBV28 and TRBJ2-1; the D gene is possibly TRBD2 (5 bases). Sequenced material: peripheral blood. DNA for the CDR3: TGTGCCAGCAGTTTAGCCGGGCTTTCAGCGGTTGAGCAGTTCTTC. Amino acid sequence: CASSLAGLSAVEQFF.